The 3 T cell receptor beta chains in this list originate from one sample, sequenced in a study of response to subunit inactivated influenza vaccine. A single record per CDR3 protein comes from TCRdb applying MiXCR to the RT-PCR reads. The sample holds about 480,000 distinct CDR3 sequences, 9.5% to 13% seen once. The sample consisted of PBMCs from blood, taken roughly 47 days after vaccination. The receptors originated from a man between 50 and 59 years old who received an inactivated influenza vaccine.

The CDR3 nucleotides read TGTGCCACCGGGACTCCGGTATCAAATGAGCAGTTCTTC. Its protein product is CATGTPVSNEQFF. The chain employs TRBV24-1 and TRBJ2-1, with D possibly TRBD2 on 6 matching bases. Per germline, CDR1 KGHDR and CDR2 SFDVKD. The CDR3 is 13 residues long. The V gene lost 9 bases and the J gene lost 7 bases, with 15 bases spanning the gap.

Comment on this clonotype: This could be a read error, since a much larger clone is one nucleotide away. V usage is TRBV7-2 and J usage is TRBJ1-6, with D unresolved. Trimming stripped 2 bases from V and 3 bases from J, with 8 bases between. The V gene's germline CDR1 is SGHTA and CDR2 FQGNSA. The CDR3 is 15 residues long. CDR3 region: CASSLRSYYNSPLHF. CDR3 bases: TGTGCCAGCAGCTTACGGAGCTACTATAATTCACCCCTCCACTTT.

This clonotype appeared once. The chain is built from TRBV7-7 and TRBJ2-5, with 7 bases matching TRBD1. The CDR3 spans 13 residues. Per germline, CDR1 SSHAT and CDR2 FNYEAQ (reference sequence). The CDR3 coding sequence is TGTGCTAGCCGCTTAGACAGGGAAGAGACCCAGTACTTC. It codes for CASRLDREETQYF.